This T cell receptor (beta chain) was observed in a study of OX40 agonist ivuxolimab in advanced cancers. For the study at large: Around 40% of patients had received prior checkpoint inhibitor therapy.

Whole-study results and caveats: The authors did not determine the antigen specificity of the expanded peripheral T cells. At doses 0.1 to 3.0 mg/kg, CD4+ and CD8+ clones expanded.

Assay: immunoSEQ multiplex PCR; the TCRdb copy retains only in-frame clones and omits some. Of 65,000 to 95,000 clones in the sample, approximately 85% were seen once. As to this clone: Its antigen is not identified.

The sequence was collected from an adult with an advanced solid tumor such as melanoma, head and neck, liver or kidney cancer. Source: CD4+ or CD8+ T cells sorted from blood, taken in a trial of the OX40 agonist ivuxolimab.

The CDR3 is CASSWDYLPEQYF. In DNA, the CDR3 is TGTGCCAGCAGTTGGGACTATCTCCCCGAGCAGTACTTC. The chain combines TRBV5-5 with TRBJ2-7, with 7 bases identical to TRBD2. V lost 5 bases and J lost 6; bases outside the gene matches: 8. This CDR3 is 13 amino acids long. Germline V gene lookup returns CDR1 SGHKS and CDR2 YYEKEE (reference sequence).